This TCR beta chain was identified in a study of cytomegalovirus exposure and HLA in healthy donors. V lost 0 bases, J lost 0 bases, and 13 bases lay in between. This CDR3 comprises 17 residues. In germline, CDR1 is SGHRS, CDR2 YFSETQ. PCR was performed using 60 Vbeta and 13 Jbeta primers. The data were produced by immunoSEQ multiplex PCR, yet TCRdb's version contains in-frame clones alone and is incomplete. This sample has more than 250,000 clones, with 70% to 90% found just once. The TCR comes from a woman under 30 in good health and CMV-seronegative. The sample consisted of PBMCs. The genes are TRBV5-1 and TRBJ1-3; no reliable D call. This chain's CDR3 is CASSLGDSLVSGNTIYF. CDR3 coding DNA: TGCGCCAGCAGCTTGGGCGACTCCTTGGTCTCTGGAAACACCATATATTTT.